The TCR beta chain described here comes from a study of cytomegalovirus exposure and HLA in healthy donors. Study outcomes and limitations: The dataset shows that most TCR sequences were rare, while some public TCRs occurred in many donors. In a later analysis, HLA-associated beta chains showed higher expansion and lower generation probabilities than comparable chains. TCR beta V- and J-gene trimming was later associated with a missense DCLRE1C variant.

Vbeta (60) and Jbeta (13) primers were used in the PCR. Some clones are missing from TCRdb's copy, which holds only in-frame ones; the method was immunoSEQ multiplex PCR. The sample lists about 98,000 clones, roughly 76% occurring once. Remarks on this clone: The antigen remains undetermined.

This TCR was recovered from a man aged 50-59 years in good health and CMV-seronegative. Sequences were obtained from PBMCs.

The CDR3 nucleotides read TGTGCCAGCTCTGGTCTTGGGGGTGCTGGGGGCTCGTACAATGAGCAGTTCTTC. Protein: CASSGLGGAGGSYNEQFF. The chain has TRBV18 and TRBJ2-1; D is possibly TRBD1 (6 bases). V lost 6 bases and J lost 4, with 25 bases in between. Germline V gene sequence: CDR1 KGHSH, CDR2 LQKENI. This CDR3 has 18 amino acids.